Following are 25 T cell receptor beta chains from one sample sequenced in a study of T cells in Graves' hyperthyroidism and ophthalmopathy. Amplified TCR beta CDR3 regions derived from RNA transcripts. The HTBI set primed first-round TCR CDR3 RT-PCR. MiXCR, run by TCRdb on the multiplex PCR reads, gives a single entry per CDR3 protein. The sample lists more than 550,000 distinct CDR3 sequences; about 18% were seen once. The sample was blood. The origin of the receptors is a man aged 45-60 years with Graves' hyperthyroidism.

The sample holds many counts of this clonotype. This chain uses TRBV27 with TRBJ1-5; 7 bases line up with TRBD1. The V segment lost 3 bases and the J segment 6 bases; nucleotides outside the gene matches: 5. CDR1 is MNHEY and CDR2 is SMNVEV in the germline V gene (reference sequence). The CDR3 has 14 residues. The CDR3 sequence is CASSFRGAAQPQHF. The CDR3 nucleotides are TGTGCCAGCAGTTTCAGGGGGGCTGCTCAGCCCCAGCATTTT.

This clonotype appeared a few times. J is TRBJ2-7 and V is TRBV19, with 9 bases fitting TRBD2. Unmatched junction bases numbered 8, after V lost 6 bases and J lost 5 bases. CDR1 is LNHDA, CDR2 SQIVND, per germline (reference sequence). CDR3 length: 14 amino acids. The CDR3 loop reads CASRVSGSQNEQYF. CDR3 nucleotide sequence: TGTGCCAGTAGGGTTAGCGGGAGTCAGAACGAGCAGTACTTC.

This clonotype was recorded a few times. V is TRBV19 and J is TRBJ1-1; D gene unclear. Germline V gene sequence: CDR1 LNHDA, CDR2 SQIVND (reference sequence). The length of the CDR3 is 13 residues. Trimming left V 2 bases short and J 5 bases short, with 9 bases between. The CDR3 region has the DNA TGTGCCAGTAGTATACCGGACCTAACTGAAGCTTTCTTT. This codes for CASSIPDLTEAFF.

This clonotype has ten or more counts. The chain combines TRBV6-1 with TRBJ2-2, with TRBD1 matching 8 bases. Germline-derived CDR1 and CDR2 are MNHNS and SASEGT. This CDR3 spans 15 amino acids. V dropped 6 bases and J dropped 1; count of bases not matched to a gene: 4. The CDR3 DNA follows: TGTGCCAGCAGGTCCGACAGGGGGAACACCGGGGAGCTGTTTTTT. Amino acid sequence: CASRSDRGNTGELFF.

As for this clonotype: This may be a read error, as it is one base from a much larger clone. V usage is TRBV24-1 and J usage is TRBJ1-1; D is uncertain. Germline lookup yields CDR1 KGHDR and CDR2 SFDVKD. This CDR3 region has 15 residues. CDR3 sequence reads: CAISDSDGARAEAFF. The CDR3 nucleotides read TGTGCCATCAGTGATTCTGACGGAGCTCGGGCTGAAGCTTTCTTT.

The chain combines TRBV6-5 with TRBJ2-1, with D possibly being TRBD1 (5 bases). The CDR3 consists of 14 residues. V lost 2 bases and J lost 7, with 12 bases in between. Germline CDR1 and CDR2: MNHEY and SVGAGI. DNA of the CDR3: TGTGCCAGCAGTTACCTTAAGGGGCTAAATGAGCAGTTCTTC. Translation: CASSYLKGLNEQFF.

This chain connects TRBV20-1 to TRBJ1-2; 9 bases match TRBD1. The CDR3 totals 17 residues. With 0 bases clipped from V and 4 bases from J, the junction kept 12 bases outside the gene matches. The V gene's germline CDR1 is DFQATT and CDR2 SNEGSKA (reference sequence). CDR3 loop: CSARDVIETGGTYGYTF. CDR3 DNA sequence: TGCAGTGCTAGAGATGTCATAGAGACAGGGGGAACCTATGGCTACACCTTC.

This clonotype was counted a few times. The chain combines TRBV5-1 with TRBJ1-2; no clear D. V lost 4 bases, J lost 0 bases, and 7 bases lay in between. This CDR3 spans 13 amino acids. Germline lookup yields CDR1 SGHRS and CDR2 YFSETQ. The CDR3 protein is CASSIGPNYGYTF. CDR3 nucleotide sequence: TGCGCCAGCAGCATAGGGCCTAACTATGGCTACACCTTC.

This clonotype has ten or more counts. The rearrangement links TRBV20-1 to TRBJ2-5, with D unclear. This CDR3 spans 13 amino acids. The V end lost 0 bases, the J end lost 4 bases, and 9 bases lay between the germline ends. The germline V gene has CDR1 DFQATT and CDR2 SNEGSKA (reference sequence). Written as DNA, the CDR3 is TGCAGTGCTAGAGACAGCATTAGAGAGACCCAGTACTTC. Amino acid sequence: CSARDSIRETQYF.

This chain connects TRBV29-1 to TRBJ1-2; 10 bases match TRBD1. After removal of 7 bases from V and 6 bases from J, the junction contained 8 bases not matched to a gene. CDR1 SQVTM and CDR2 ANQGSEA come from the germline V gene. The CDR3 covers 13 residues. The CDR3 nucleotides read TGCAGCGCGAATATCGGACAGGGGGATGGCTACACCTTC. Translation gives CSANIGQGDGYTF.

There are many counts of this clonotype. In DNA, the CDR3 is TGCGCCAGCAGCTTTACAGGACTAGCGGATAGCACAGATACGCAGTATTTT. It is translated as CASSFTGLADSTDTQYF. V gene TRBV5-1 combines with J gene TRBJ2-3; 10 bases agree with TRBD2. The CDR3 runs 17 residues. The V gene end was trimmed by 2 bases and the J gene end by 0 bases; junction bases not matched to a gene: 6. Germline assignment: CDR1 SGHRS and CDR2 YFSETQ.

This clonotype has a count of ten or more. The chain joins TRBV28 to TRBJ1-1; the D is unclear. Per the germline V gene, CDR1 is MDHEN and CDR2 is SYDVKM. This CDR3 comprises 13 residues. The V gene lost 3 bases and the J gene lost 6 bases, with 11 bases spanning the gap. CDR3 coding DNA: TGTGCCAGCAGTTTGGAGTTGTGGCCTGAAGCTTTCTTT. Translated: CASSLELWPEAFF.

V is TRBV29-1 and J is TRBJ1-1; perhaps TRBD1 as D (5 bases). Trimming stripped 0 bases from V and 3 bases from J, with 11 bases between. Per the germline V gene, CDR1 is SQVTM and CDR2 is ANQGSEA. The CDR3 totals 14 residues. In nucleotides, the CDR3 is TGCAGCGTTGAAGACCCCGGGACGCACACTGAAGCTTTCTTT. Amino acids: CSVEDPGTHTEAFF.

This clonotype was counted ten times or more. This chain's CDR3 is CASTKQAGRPYEQYF. CDR3 DNA sequence: TGTGCCAGCACTAAACAAGCAGGCCGACCCTACGAGCAGTACTTC. The V and J genes are TRBV28 and TRBJ2-7; D uncertain. From germline, CDR1 is MDHEN and CDR2 SYDVKM. Between the trimmed V and J ends, which lost 7 bases and 2 bases, there was a span of 18 bases. The CDR3 covers 15 residues.

The V and J genes are TRBV5-1 and TRBJ2-5; 8 bases map to TRBD1. The CDR3 sequence is 15 residues long. Germline lookup yields CDR1 SGHRS and CDR2 YFSETQ. V gave up 4 bases and J gave up 5 bases; unmatched junction bases: 10. The CDR3 DNA sequence: TGCGCCAGCAGCGGGCGACAGGGGTCCGGCGAGACCCAGTACTTC. Translated: CASSGRQGSGETQYF.

The genes are TRBV28 and TRBJ2-4; D possibly matches TRBD1 or TRBD2 (5 bases each). CDR3 size: 14 residues. Germline loops: CDR1 MDHEN, CDR2 SYDVKM. The CDR3 sequence is CGTRFYWGPAIQYF. DNA of the CDR3: TGTGGCACAAGATTCTACTGGGGACCGGCGATTCAGTACTTC.

This clonotype was recorded many times. The V gene is TRBV20-1, the J gene TRBJ2-3, with 13 bases that match TRBD2. V was pared by 5 bases and J by 5 bases, with 4 bases of the junction left unmatched. The CDR3 has 14 amino acids. Germline values: CDR1 DFQATT, CDR2 SNEGSKA (reference sequence). The DNA of the CDR3 is TGCAGTGCTCCGGGACTAGCGGGGCGAGATACGCAGTATTTT. Its translation: CSAPGLAGRDTQYF.

The J gene is TRBJ2-1, the V gene TRBV5-5; 10 bases map to TRBD2. V shed 4 bases, J shed 6 bases, and the junction held 10 bases outside the gene matches. CDR1 and CDR2 from the germline V gene are SGHKS and YYEKEE (reference sequence). The CDR3 length is 16 residues. For the CDR3, the DNA is TGTGCCAGCAGCCCGTTTGGGACTAGCGACATCAATGAGCAGTTCTTC. This encodes CASSPFGTSDINEQFF. The complete variable domain, with remaining parts taken from reference TRBV5-5 and TRBJ2-1, reads DAGVTQSPTHLIKTRGQQVTLRCSPISGHKSVSWYQQVLGQGPQFIFQYYEKEERGRGNFPDRFSARQFPNYSSELNVNALLLGDSALYLCASSPFGTSDINEQFFGPGTRLTVL.

This clonotype was counted at least ten times. This chain connects TRBV6-1 to TRBJ2-7; 10 bases match TRBD2. Trimming at V came to 5 bases and at J to 3 bases, leaving 1 base not matched to a gene. The CDR3 is 13 amino acids. Germline V gene data show CDR1 as MNHNS and CDR2 as SASEGT. The CDR3 DNA reads TGTGCCAGCAGTAAGCGGGAGGGCTACGAGCAGTACTTC. This translates into CASSKREGYEQYF.

A few counts support this clonotype. The chain couples TRBV4-1 to TRBJ1-2, with D possibly being TRBD1 (6 bases). The germline V and J ends were trimmed by 0 bases and 4 bases, with 15 bases remaining between them. This CDR3 has 16 amino acids. The germline V gene encodes CDR1 MGHRA and CDR2 YSYEKL. CDR3 region: CASSQDSGASGYGYTF. CDR3 nucleotide sequence: TGCGCCAGCAGCCAAGATTCGGGGGCATCCGGCTATGGCTACACCTTC.

This clonotype was counted ten times or more. CDR3 protein: CASSYNRDGSGANVLTF. In DNA form, the CDR3 reads TGTGCCAGCAGTTATAACAGGGACGGCTCTGGGGCCAACGTCCTGACTTTC. The chain has TRBV27 and TRBJ2-6; D may be TRBD1 (6 bases). There are 17 residues in the CDR3. V lost 4 bases, J lost 0 bases, and 13 bases lay in between. Germline CDR1 reads MNHEY; CDR2 reads SMNVEV (reference sequence).

There are a few counts of this clonotype. This chain connects TRBV6-2 or TRBV6-3 to TRBJ2-1; D not resolved. The ends were cut back, 6 bases at V and 14 bases at J, with 20 bases in the middle. Germline CDR1 and CDR2: MNHEY and SVGEGT. The CDR3 covers 13 residues. The CDR3 region has the DNA TGTGCCAGCAGGGACCCGACGAGGCCAGAGAAGTTCTTC. It codes for CASRDPTRPEKFF.

A note on this clonotype: A much larger clone differs by one base, so this may be a read error. The genes are TRBV18 and TRBJ1-4; TRBD1 aligns across 7 bases. CDR1 is KGHSH, CDR2 LQKENI, per germline. This CDR3 has 12 residues. Trimming removed 10 bases from V and 10 bases from J; junction bases left unmatched: 9. CDR3 nucleotide sequence: TGTGCCATCTCTCAGGGGGATCTAAAACTGTTTTTT. This translates into CAISQGDLKLFF.

Comments on this clonotype: In this CDR3 the conserved last residue, phenylalanine or tryptophan, is missing, so a read error is likely. The chain recombines TRBV7-9 with TRBJ2-2; D possibly corresponds to TRBD1 (5 bases). The CDR3 is 14 residues long. Germline V gives CDR1 SEHNR, CDR2 FQNEAQ (reference sequence). Trimming removed 6 bases at V and 1 base at J, with 9 bases between. The CDR3 sequence is CASRLTGNTGELFL. The CDR3 DNA sequence: TGTGCCAGCAGATTAACAGGGAACACCGGGGAGCTGTTTCTT.

The rearrangement links TRBV11-2 to TRBJ2-1; TRBD1 matches 7 bases. V lost 5 bases to trimming and J lost 0 bases; unmatched junction nucleotides: 10. CDR1 and CDR2 (germline): SGHAT, FQNNGV. The CDR3 spans 17 residues. The DNA for the CDR3 is TGTGCCAGCAGCCCCCCGACAGGGACGAGCTCCTACAATGAGCAGTTCTTC. Protein product: CASSPPTGTSSYNEQFF.